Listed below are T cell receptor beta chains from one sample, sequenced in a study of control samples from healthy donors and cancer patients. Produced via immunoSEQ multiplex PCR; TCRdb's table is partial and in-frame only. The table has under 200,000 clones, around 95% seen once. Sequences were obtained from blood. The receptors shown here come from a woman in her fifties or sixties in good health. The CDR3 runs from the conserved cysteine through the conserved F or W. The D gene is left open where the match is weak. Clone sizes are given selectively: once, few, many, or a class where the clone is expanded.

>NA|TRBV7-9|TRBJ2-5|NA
CASSPSGYETQYF
TGTGCCAGCAGCCCTTCGGGGTATGAGACCCAGTACTTC
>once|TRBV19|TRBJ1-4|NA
CASSTGQIWNEKLFF
TGTGCCAGTAGTACCGGACAGATCTGGAATGAAAAACTGTTTTTT
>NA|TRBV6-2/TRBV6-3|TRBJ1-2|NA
CASSDGGRGDYGYTF
TGTGCCAGCAGTGATGGCGGGCGCGGAGACTATGGCTACACCTTC
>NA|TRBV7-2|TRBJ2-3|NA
CASSRLYIDTQYF
TGTGCCAGCAGCCGCCTCTATATAGATACGCAGTATTTT
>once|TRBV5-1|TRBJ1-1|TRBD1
CASSAYRGLNTEAFF
TGCGCCAGCAGCGCCTACAGGGGGCTGAACACTGAAGCTTTCTTT
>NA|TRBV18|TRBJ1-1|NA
CASSRDMGETEAFF
TGTGCCAGCTCAAGGGACATGGGAGAGACTGAAGCTTTCTTT
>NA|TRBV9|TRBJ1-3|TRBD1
CASSQTGTGTWGNTIYF
TGTGCCAGCAGCCAAACCGGGACAGGGACTTGGGGAAACACCATATATTTT
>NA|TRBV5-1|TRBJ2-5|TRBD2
CASSSPRAGGHQETQYF
TGCGCCAGCAGCTCCCCCAGGGCGGGGGGCCACCAAGAGACCCAGTACTTC
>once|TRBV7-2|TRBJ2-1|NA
CASSRPGANEQFF
TGTGCCAGCAGCCGGCCGGGGGCAAATGAGCAGTTCTTC
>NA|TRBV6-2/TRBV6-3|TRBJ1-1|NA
CASSLGQRAFF
TGTGCCAGCAGCCTCGGGCAGCGCGCTTTCTTT
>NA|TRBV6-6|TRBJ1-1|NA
CASSYLGGNTEAFF
TGTGCCAGCAGTTACCTGGGGGGGAACACTGAAGCTTTCTTT
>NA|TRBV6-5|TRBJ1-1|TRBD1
CASFGAGGGSEAFF
TGTGCCAGCTTTGGGGCAGGGGGCGGATCTGAAGCTTTCTTT
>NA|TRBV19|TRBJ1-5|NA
CASSPGGPLGQPQHF
TGTGCCAGTAGCCCCGGGGGACCCCTAGGTCAGCCCCAGCATTTT
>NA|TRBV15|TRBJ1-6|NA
CATSRESSNSPLHF
TGTGCCACCAGCAGAGAATCGAGTAATTCACCCCTCCACTTT
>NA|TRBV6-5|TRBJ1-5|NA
CASSQDHSWVQPQHF
TGTGCCAGCAGCCAGGACCACTCGTGGGTTCAGCCCCAGCATTTT
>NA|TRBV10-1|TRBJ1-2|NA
CASCRGPNGYTF
TGCGCCAGCTGTCGGGGCCCCAATGGCTACACCTTC
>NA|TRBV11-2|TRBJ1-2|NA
CASSLAGRGGGYTF
TGTGCCAGCAGCTTAGCGGGCAGGGGCGGCGGCTACACCTTC
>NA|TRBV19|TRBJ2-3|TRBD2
CASRKGAERGASTDTQYF
TGTGCCAGTCGTAAGGGGGCCGAGCGGGGGGCCAGCACAGATACGCAGTATTTT
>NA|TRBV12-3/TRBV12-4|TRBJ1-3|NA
CASSSKNTIYF
TGTGCCAGCAGTTCGAAAAACACCATATATTTT
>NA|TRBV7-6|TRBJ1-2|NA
CASSPDSGGPGGYTF
TGTGCCAGCAGCCCCGACAGTGGTGGGCCGGGAGGCTACACCTTC
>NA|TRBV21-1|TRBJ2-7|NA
CASSKVGQGIGVYEQYF
NA
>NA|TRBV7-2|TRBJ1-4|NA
CASSPPNGEKLFF
TGTGCCAGCAGCCCCCCTAATGGTGAAAAACTGTTTTTT
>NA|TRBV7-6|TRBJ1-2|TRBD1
CASSSKTGGFFGGYTF
TGTGCCAGCAGCTCAAAGACAGGGGGCTTTTTCGGGGGCTACACCTTC
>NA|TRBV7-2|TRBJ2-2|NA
CASRSTGAGELFF
TGTGCCAGCAGGTCCACCGGGGCCGGGGAGCTGTTTTTT
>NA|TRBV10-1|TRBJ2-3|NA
CASSDIGERTDTQYF
TGCGCCAGCAGTGATATCGGCGAGCGCACAGATACGCAGTATTTT
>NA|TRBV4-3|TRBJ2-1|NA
CASSQDRRSWEQFF
TGCGCCAGCAGCCAAGATCGACGGTCCTGGGAGCAGTTCTTC
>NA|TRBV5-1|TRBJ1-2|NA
CASSLGGGDYGYTF
TGCGCCAGCAGCTTGGGAGGGGGGGACTATGGCTACACCTTC
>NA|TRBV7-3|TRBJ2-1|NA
CASSSPSSSYNEQFF
TGTGCCAGCAGCTCCCCCAGCTCCTCCTACAATGAGCAGTTCTTC
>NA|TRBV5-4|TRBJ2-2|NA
CASSLVPATNTGELFF
TGTGCCAGCAGCTTGGTCCCGGCTACGAACACCGGGGAGCTGTTTTTT
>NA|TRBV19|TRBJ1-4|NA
CASSIIARQGKSEKLFF
TGTGCCAGTAGTATAATAGCTCGGCAGGGGAAAAGTGAAAAACTGTTTTTT
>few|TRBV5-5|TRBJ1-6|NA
CASSFSENSPLHF
TGTGCCAGCAGCTTTTCCGAGAATTCACCCCTCCACTTT
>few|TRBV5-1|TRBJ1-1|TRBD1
CASSGTGEGNTEAFF
TGCGCCAGCAGCGGGACAGGGGAAGGGAACACTGAAGCTTTCTTT
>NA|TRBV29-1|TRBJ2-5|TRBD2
CSGGGGTQYF
TGCAGCGGCGGGGGGGGGACCCAGTACTTC
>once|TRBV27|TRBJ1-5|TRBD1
CASSLSAGGNQPQHF
TGTGCCAGCAGTTTATCTGCAGGGGGAAATCAGCCCCAGCATTTT
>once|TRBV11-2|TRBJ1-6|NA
CASSSGLGEGSPLHF
TGTGCCAGCAGCTCTGGGTTGGGCGAGGGGTCACCCCTCCACTTT
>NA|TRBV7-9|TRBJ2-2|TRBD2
CASSPGLAGSRTGELFF
TGTGCCAGCAGCCCGGGACTAGCGGGGAGTAGGACCGGGGAGCTGTTTTTT
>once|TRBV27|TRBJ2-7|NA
CASSPRKRPPYEQYF
TGTGCCAGCAGTCCTCGGAAGAGACCCCCCTACGAGCAGTACTTC
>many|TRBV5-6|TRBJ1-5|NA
CASSIGTTNQPQHF
TGTGCCAGCAGCATAGGGACCACGAATCAGCCCCAGCATTTT
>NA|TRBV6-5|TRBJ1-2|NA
CASSSRAPYGYTF
TGTGCCAGCAGTTCCCGGGCTCCCTATGGCTACACCTTC
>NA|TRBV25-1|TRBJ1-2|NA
CASRIHSGRSSSYGYTF
TGTGCCAGCAGGATTCACTCCGGGCGTTCTTCAAGCTATGGCTACACCTTC
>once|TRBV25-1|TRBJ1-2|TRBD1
CASRTGGDGYTF
TGTGCCAGCAGAACAGGGGGAGATGGCTACACCTTC
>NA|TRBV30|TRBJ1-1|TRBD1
CAWAGQVEAFF
TGTGCCTGGGCGGGACAGGTAGAAGCTTTCTTT
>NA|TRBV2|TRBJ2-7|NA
CASSGPRGEAGEQYF
TGTGCCAGCAGTGGGCCCCGGGGAGAGGCGGGAGAGCAGTACTTC
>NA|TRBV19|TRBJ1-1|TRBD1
CASSSETGGMNTEAFF
TGTGCCAGTAGTAGCGAGACAGGGGGAATGAACACTGAAGCTTTCTTT
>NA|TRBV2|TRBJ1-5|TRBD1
CASSRGGHSNQPQHF
TGTGCCAGCAGTCGAGGGGGCCATAGCAATCAGCCCCAGCATTTT